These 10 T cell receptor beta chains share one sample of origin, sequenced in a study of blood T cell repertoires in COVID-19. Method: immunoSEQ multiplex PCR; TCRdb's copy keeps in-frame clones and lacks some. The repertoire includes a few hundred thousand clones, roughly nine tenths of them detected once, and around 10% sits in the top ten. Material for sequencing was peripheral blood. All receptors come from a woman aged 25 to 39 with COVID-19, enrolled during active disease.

CDR3 sequence reads: CATSDGQGLGAKNIQYF. Here the CDR3 DNA reads TGTGCCACCAGTGATGGACAGGGGTTAGGGGCCAAAAACATTCAGTACTTC. V is TRBV24-1 and J is TRBJ2-4, with 9 nucleotides matching TRBD1. The CDR3 totals 17 residues. CDR1 and CDR2 from the germline V gene are KGHDR and SFDVKD. V lost 3 bases and J lost 1; bases outside the gene matches: 6.

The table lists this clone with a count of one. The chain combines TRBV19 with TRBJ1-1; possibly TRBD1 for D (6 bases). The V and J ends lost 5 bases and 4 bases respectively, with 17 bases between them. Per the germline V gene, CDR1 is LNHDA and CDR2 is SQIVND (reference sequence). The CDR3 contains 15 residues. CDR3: CASSPLDSGGTEAFF. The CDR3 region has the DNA TGTGCCAGTAGTCCACTGGACAGCGGGGGCACTGAAGCTTTCTTT.

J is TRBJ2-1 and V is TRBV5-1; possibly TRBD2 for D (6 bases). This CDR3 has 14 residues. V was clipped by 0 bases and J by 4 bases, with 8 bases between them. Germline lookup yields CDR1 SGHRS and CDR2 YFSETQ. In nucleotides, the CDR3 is TGCGCCAGCAGCTTGGGGGAGGTTTACAATGAGCAGTTCTTC. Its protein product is CASSLGEVYNEQFF.

The CDR3 bases are TGCGCCAGCAGCCAAGATTTCAGGGTCGGGTACGAGCAGTACTTC. Encoded protein: CASSQDFRVGYEQYF. The chain uses TRBV4-1 and TRBJ2-7, with D possibly matching TRBD1 (5 bases). With 0 bases removed from V and 4 bases from J, the gap between germline ends came to 13 bases. Germline V gene sequence: CDR1 MGHRA, CDR2 YSYEKL. The CDR3 contains 15 residues.

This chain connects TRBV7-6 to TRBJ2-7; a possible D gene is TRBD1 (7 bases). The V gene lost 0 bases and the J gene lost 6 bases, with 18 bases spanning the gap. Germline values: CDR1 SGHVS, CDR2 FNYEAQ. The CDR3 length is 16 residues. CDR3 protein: CASSLAGGQGVSEQYF. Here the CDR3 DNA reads TGTGCCAGCAGCTTAGCAGGGGGGCAGGGGGTTAGCGAGCAGTACTTC.

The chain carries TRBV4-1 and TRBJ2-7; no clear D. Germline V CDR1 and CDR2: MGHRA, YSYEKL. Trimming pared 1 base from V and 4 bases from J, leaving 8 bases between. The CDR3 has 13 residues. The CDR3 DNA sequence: TGCGCCAGCAGCCAAGGTGGTGAGTACGAGCAGTACTTC. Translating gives CASSQGGEYEQYF.

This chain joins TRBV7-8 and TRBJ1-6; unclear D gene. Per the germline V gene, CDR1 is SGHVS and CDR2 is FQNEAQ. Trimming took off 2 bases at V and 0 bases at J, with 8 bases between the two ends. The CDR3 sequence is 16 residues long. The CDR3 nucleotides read TGTGCCAGCAGCTTACAGGCGAGCTCCTATAATTCACCCCTCCACTTT. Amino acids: CASSLQASSYNSPLHF.

As DNA, the CDR3 is TGCAGCGTTTTTTCGGGGAACAGGGACTATGGCTACACCTTC. Amino acid sequence: CSVFSGNRDYGYTF. The J gene is TRBJ1-2, the V gene TRBV29-1; maybe TRBD1 (6 bases). The V gene lost 5 bases and the J gene lost 3 bases, with 16 bases spanning the gap. The germline gives CDR1 SQVTM, CDR2 ANQGSEA. This CDR3 contains 14 residues.

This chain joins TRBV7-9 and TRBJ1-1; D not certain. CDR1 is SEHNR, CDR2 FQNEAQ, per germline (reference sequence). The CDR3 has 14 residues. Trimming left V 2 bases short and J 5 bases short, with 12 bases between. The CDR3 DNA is TGTGCCAGCAGCTTATACACACTGAGGACTGAAGCTTTCTTT. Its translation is CASSLYTLRTEAFF.

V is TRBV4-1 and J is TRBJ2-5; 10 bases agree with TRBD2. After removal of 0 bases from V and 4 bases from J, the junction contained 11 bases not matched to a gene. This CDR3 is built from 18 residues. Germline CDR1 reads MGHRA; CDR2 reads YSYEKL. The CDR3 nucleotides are TGCGCCAGCAGCCAAGATCTGAGCGGGGGGGCCGTGCGAGAGACCCAGTACTTC. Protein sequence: CASSQDLSGGAVRETQYF.